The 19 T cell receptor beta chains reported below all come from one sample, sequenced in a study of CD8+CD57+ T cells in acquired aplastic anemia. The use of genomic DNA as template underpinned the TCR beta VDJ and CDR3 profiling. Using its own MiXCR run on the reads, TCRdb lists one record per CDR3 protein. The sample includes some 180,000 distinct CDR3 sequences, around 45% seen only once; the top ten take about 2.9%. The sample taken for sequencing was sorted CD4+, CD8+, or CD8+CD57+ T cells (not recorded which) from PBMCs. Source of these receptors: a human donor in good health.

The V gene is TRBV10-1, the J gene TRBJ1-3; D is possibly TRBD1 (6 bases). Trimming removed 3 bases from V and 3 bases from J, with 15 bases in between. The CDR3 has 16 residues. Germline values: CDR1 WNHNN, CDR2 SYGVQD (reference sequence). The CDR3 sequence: CASSDFWGADGNTIYF. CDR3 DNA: TGCGCCAGCAGTGACTTCTGGGGGGCTGATGGAAACACCATATATTTT.

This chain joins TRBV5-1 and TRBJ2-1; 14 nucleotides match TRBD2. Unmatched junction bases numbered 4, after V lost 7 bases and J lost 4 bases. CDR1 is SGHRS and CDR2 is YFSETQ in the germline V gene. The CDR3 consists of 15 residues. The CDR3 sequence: CASRGLAGAYNEQFF. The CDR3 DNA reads TGCGCCAGCCGGGGACTAGCGGGAGCGTACAATGAGCAGTTCTTC.

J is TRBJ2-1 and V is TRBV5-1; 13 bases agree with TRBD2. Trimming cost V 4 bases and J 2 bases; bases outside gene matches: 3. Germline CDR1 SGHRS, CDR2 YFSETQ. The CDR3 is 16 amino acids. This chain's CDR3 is CASSTGLAGAYNEQFF. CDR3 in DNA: TGCGCCAGCAGCACAGGACTAGCGGGAGCCTACAATGAGCAGTTCTTC.

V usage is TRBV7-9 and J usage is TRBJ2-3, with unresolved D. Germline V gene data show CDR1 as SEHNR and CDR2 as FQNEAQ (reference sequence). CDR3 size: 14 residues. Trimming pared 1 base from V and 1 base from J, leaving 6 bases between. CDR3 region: CASSLGEGTDTQYF. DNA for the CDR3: TGTGCCAGCAGCTTAGGAGAGGGCACAGATACGCAGTATTTT. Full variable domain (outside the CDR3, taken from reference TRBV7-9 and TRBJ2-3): DTGVSQNPRHKITKRGQNVTFRCDPISEHNRLYWYRQTLGQGPEFLTYFQNEAQLEKSRLLSDRFSAERPKGSFSTLEIQRTEQGDSAMYLCASSLGEGTDTQYFGPGTRLTVL.

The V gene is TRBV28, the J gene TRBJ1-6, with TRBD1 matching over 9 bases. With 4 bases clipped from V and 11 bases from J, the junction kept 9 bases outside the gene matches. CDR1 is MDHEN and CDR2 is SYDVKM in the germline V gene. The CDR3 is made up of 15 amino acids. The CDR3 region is CASSSRDRVNPPLHF. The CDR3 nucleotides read TGTGCCAGCAGTTCCCGGGACAGGGTGAATCCACCCCTCCACTTT.

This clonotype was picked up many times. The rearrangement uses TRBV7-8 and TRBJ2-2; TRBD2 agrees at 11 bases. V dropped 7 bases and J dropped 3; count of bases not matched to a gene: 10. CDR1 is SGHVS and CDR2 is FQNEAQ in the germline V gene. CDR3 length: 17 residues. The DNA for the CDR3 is TGTGCCAGCAAGAAGAATAGCGGGAGGGCCCACACCGGGGAGCTGTTTTTT. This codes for CASKKNSGRAHTGELFF.

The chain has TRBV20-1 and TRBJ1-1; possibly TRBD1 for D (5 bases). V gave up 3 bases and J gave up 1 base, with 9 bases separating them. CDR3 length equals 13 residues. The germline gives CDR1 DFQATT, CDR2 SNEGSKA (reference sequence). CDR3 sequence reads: CSARRQGNTEAFF. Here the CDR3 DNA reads TGCAGTGCTAGGAGGCAGGGGAACACTGAAGCTTTCTTT.

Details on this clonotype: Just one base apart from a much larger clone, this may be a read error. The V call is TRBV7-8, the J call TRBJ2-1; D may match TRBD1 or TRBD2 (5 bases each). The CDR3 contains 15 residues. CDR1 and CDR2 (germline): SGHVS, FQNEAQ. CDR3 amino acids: CASSINRDQYNEHFF. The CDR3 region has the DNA TGTGCCAGCAGCATTAACCGGGACCAGTACAATGAGCATTTCTTC.

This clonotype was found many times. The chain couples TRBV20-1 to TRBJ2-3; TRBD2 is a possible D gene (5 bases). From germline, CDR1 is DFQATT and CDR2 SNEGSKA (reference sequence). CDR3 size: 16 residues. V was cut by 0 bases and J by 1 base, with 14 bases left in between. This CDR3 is CSARDWTVGGTDTQYF. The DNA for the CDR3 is TGCAGTGCTAGAGATTGGACTGTCGGGGGCACAGATACGCAGTATTTT.

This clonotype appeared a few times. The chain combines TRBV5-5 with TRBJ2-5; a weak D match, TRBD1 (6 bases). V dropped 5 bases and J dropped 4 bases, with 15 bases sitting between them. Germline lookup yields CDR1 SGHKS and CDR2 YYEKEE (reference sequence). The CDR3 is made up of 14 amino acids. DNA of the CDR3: TGTGCCAGCAGTGGGGGCAGGGTGGGAGAGACCCAGTACTTC. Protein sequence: CASSGGRVGETQYF.

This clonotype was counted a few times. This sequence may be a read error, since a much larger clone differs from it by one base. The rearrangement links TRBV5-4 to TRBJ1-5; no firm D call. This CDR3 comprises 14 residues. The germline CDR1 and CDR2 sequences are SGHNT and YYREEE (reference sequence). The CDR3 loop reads CASSYLGVGQPLHF. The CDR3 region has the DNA TGTGCCAGCAGCTATCTTGGGGTGGGTCAGCCCCTGCATTTT.

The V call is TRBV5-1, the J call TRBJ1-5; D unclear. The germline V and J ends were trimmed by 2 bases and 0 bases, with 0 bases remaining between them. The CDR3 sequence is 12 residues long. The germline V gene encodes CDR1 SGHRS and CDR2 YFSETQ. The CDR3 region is CASSFSNQPQHF. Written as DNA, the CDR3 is TGCGCCAGCAGCTTTAGCAATCAGCCCCAGCATTTT.

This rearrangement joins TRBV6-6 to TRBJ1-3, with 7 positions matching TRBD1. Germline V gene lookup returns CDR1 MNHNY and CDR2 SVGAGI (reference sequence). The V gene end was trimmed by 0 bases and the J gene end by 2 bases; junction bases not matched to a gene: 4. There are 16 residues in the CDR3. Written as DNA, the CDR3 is TGTGCCAGCAGTTACTCGGCTACAGGGGCTGGAAACACCATATATTTT. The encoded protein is CASSYSATGAGNTIYF.

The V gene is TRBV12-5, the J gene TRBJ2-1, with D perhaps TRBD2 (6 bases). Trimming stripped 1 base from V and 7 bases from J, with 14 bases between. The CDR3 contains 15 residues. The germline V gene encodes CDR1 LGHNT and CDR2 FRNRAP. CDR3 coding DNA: TGTGCTAGTGGTTTGGCGGGCGGGAAGCCGAATGAGCAGTTCTTC. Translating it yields CASGLAGGKPNEQFF.

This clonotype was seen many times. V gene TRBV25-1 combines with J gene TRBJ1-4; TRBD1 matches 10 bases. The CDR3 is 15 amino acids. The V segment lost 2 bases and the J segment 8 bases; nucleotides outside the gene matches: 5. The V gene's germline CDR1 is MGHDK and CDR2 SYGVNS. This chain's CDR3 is CASSEPGTGVEKLFF. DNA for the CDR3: TGTGCCAGCAGTGAACCCGGGACAGGGGTGGAAAAACTGTTTTTT.

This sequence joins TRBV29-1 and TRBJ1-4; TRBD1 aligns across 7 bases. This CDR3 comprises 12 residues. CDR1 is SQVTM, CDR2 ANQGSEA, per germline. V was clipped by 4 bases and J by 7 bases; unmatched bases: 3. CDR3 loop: CSVARTGEKLFF. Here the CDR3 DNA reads TGCAGCGTTGCCCGGACAGGTGAAAAACTGTTTTTT.

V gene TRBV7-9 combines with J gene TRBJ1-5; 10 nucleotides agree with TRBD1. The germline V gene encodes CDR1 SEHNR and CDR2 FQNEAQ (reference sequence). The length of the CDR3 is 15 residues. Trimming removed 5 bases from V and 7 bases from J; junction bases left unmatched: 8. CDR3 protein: CASSGGDRGEQPQHF. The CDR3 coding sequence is TGTGCCAGCAGCGGGGGGGACAGGGGAGAACAGCCCCAGCATTTT.

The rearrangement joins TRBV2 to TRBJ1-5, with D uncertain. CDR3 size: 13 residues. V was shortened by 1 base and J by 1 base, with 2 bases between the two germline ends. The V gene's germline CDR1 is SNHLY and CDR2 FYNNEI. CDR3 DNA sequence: TGTGCCAGCAGTGAAGGGAGCAATCAGCCCCAGCATTTT. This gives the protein CASSEGSNQPQHF.

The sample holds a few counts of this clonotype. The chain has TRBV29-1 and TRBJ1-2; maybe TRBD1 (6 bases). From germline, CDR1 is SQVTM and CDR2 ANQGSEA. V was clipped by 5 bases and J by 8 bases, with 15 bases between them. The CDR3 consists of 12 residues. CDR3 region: CSVQNRALGYTF. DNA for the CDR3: TGCAGCGTTCAGAACAGGGCACTAGGCTACACCTTC.